These T cell receptor beta chains were read from a single sample in a study of T-cell reconstitution after alpha-beta-depleted transplantation in children. TCRdb recomputed calls from the PCR reads with MiXCR, one row per CDR3 protein. The sample has about 340,000 distinct CDR3 sequences; around 16% are singletons. The material sequenced was PBMCs, mostly from graft donor cells, taken 360 days after TCRalphabeta/CD19-depleted stem cell transplant. The receptors come from a male patient between 2 and 15 years old who had a stem cell transplant for acute lymphoblastic leukemia, so the T cells may come from the graft donor. CDR3s include the opening cysteine and the closing phenylalanine or tryptophan. A D gene is named only where the DNA matches it firmly. Clone sizes are given selectively: once, few, many, or a class where the clone is expanded.

V,size,D,J,DNA,CDR3
TRBV9,many,NA,TRBJ2-7,TGTGCCAGCAGCGTAGCTGGCGGGGTCTCCTACGAGCAGTACTTC,CASSVAGGVSYEQYF
TRBV6-5,few,NA,TRBJ1-1,TGTGCCAGCAGTTACCCTGGGAGGGTTGGCACTGAAGCTTTCTTT,CASSYPGRVGTEAFF
TRBV12-3/TRBV12-4,NA,TRBD2,TRBJ2-7,TGTGCCAGCAGCCAGACTAGCGGGAAACCCTCTGAGCAGTACTTC,CASSQTSGKPSEQYF
TRBV5-4,few,NA,TRBJ2-1,TGTGCCAGCAGCCCCATTCTCTACGGGAGCGATGAGCAGTTCTTC,CASSPILYGSDEQFF
TRBV20-1,NA,NA,TRBJ2-3,TGCAGTGCTAGAGATGGACCAAACCACGATACGCAGTATTTT,CSARDGPNHDTQYF
TRBV2,NA,TRBD2,TRBJ2-5,TGTGCCAGCAGTGCCCCGGGACTAAAGTATATCGAGTACTTC,CASSAPGLKYIEYF
TRBV6-1,NA,NA,TRBJ2-5,TGTGCCAGCAGTGACCTTGGGGGAGGCCAAGAGACCCAGTACTTC,CASSDLGGGQETQYF
TRBV12-3/TRBV12-4,few,NA,TRBJ1-1,TGTGCCAGCAGTTTAGGCGGTTCGAGGACTGAAGCTTTCTTT,CASSLGGSRTEAFF
TRBV12-3/TRBV12-4,NA,NA,TRBJ2-1,TGTGCCAGCAGTTTTATCGACCAGGGTATTTCCAATGAGCAGTTCTTC,CASSFIDQGISNEQFF
TRBV19,many,NA,TRBJ2-7,TGTGCCAGTAGTACGACACGGCGAGGCGAGCAGTACTTC,CASSTTRRGEQYF
TRBV7-2,few,NA,TRBJ2-7,TGTGCCAGCAGCTTACACCAGACAGCACACTACGAGCAGTACTTC,CASSLHQTAHYEQYF
TRBV11-2,NA,TRBD1,TRBJ1-2,TGTGCCAGCAGCTTAAACCCCACTGGGACAGGAATAACAGCTAACTATGGCTACACCTTC,CASSLNPTGTGITANYGYTF
TRBV5-5,NA,NA,TRBJ2-5,TGTGCCAGCAGCTTCGGACATTCAACGGACGAGACCCAGTACTTC,CASSFGHSTDETQYF
TRBV20-1,NA,NA,TRBJ2-2,TGCAGTGCTAGAGATGGGACTTTAAACACCGGGGAGCTGTTTTTT,CSARDGTLNTGELFF
TRBV20-1,NA,NA,TRBJ1-3,TGCAGTGCTAGAGGGTTGGGCTCTGGAAACACCATATATTTT,CSARGLGSGNTIYF